Given below is one T cell receptor (beta chain) in context. Antigen specificity is unknown. CD8 cells regarded as naive lacked CD45RO, were positively chosen for CCR7, and omitted terminally differentiated effector memory CD45RA+ cells. The assay was immunoSEQ multiplex PCR, and TCRdb's table has in-frame clones only and misses some. The table lists over 2,000,000 clones, about 93% of them singletons. The data stem from a study of shared clonotypes between healthy human individuals. The overall study: Every donor yielded three CD4 naive, three CD4 memory, two CD8 naive and one CD8 memory plate. General study results and limits: Compared with clonotypes that all four donors shared, non-shared clonotypes had lower generation probabilities. A generally larger estimated richness was seen in naive subsets than in memory subsets.

The sequenced sample was naive CD8+ T cells from PBMCs. The TCR comes from a man younger than 35 in good health. Some clones in this sample may be carry-over from other donors' samples.

For the CDR3, the DNA is TGTGCCAGCAGTGACGGAACCTACGAGCAGTACTTC. It yields the protein CASSDGTYEQYF. The rearrangement uses TRBV7-6 and TRBJ2-7; D uncertain. Germline CDR1 reads SGHVS; CDR2 reads FNYEAQ. The CDR3 runs to 12 residues. Trimming removed 6 bases at V and 2 bases at J, with 8 bases between.